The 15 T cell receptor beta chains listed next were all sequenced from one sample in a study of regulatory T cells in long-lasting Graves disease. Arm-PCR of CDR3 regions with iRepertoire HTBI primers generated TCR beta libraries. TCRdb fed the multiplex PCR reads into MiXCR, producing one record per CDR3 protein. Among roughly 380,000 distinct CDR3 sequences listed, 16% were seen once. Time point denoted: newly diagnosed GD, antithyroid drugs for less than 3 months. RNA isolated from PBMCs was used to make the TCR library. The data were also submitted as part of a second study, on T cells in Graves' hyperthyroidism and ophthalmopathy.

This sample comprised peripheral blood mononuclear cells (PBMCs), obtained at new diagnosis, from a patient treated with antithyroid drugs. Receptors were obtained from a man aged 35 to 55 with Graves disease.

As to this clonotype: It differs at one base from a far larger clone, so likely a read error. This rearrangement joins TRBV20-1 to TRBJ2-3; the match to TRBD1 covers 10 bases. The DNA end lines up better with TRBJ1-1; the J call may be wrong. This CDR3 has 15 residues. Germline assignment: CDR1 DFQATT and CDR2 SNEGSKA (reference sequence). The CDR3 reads CSARQGARRSSGAFF. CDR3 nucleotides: TGCAGTGCTCGACAGGGGGCGCGGAGAAGTTCTGGAGCTTTCTTT.

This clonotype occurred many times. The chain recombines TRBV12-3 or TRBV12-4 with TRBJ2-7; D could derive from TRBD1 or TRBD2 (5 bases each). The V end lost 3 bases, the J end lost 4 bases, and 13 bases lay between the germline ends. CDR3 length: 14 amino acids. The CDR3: CASSFRDGRYEQYF. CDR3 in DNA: TGTGCCAGCAGTTTTCGGGACGGAAGGTACGAGCAGTACTTC.

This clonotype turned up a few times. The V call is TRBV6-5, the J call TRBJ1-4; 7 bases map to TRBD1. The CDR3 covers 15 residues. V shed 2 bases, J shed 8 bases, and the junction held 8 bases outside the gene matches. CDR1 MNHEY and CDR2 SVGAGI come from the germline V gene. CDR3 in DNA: TGTGCCAGCAGTTACGGGACAGTAGGAGGAGAAAAACTGTTTTTT. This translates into CASSYGTVGGEKLFF.

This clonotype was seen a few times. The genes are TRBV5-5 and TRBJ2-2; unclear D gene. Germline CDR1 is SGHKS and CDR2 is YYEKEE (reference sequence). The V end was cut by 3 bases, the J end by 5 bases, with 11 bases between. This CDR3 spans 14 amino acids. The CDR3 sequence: CASSWAQETGELFF. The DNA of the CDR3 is TGTGCCAGCAGCTGGGCGCAAGAGACCGGGGAGCTGTTTTTT.

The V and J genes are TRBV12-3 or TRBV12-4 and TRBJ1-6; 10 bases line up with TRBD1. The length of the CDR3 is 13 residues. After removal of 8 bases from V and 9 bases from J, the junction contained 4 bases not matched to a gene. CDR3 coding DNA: TGTGCCAGCGGGACAGGGGTTTCTTCACCCCTCCACTTT. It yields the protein CASGTGVSSPLHF.

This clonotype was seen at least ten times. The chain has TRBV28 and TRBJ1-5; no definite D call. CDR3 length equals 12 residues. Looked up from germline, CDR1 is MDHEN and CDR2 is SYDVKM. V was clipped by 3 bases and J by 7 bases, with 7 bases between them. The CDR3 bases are TGTGCCAGCAGTTTTCATCGGCAGCCCCAGCATTTT. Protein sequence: CASSFHRQPQHF.

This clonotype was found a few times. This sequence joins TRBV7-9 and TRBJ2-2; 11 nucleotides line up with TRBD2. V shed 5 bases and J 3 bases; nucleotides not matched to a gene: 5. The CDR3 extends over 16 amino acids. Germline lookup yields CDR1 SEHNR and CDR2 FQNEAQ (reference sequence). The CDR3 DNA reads TGTGCCAGCAGCCCCTTAGCGGGGGGGTACACCGGGGAGCTGTTTTTT. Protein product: CASSPLAGGYTGELFF.

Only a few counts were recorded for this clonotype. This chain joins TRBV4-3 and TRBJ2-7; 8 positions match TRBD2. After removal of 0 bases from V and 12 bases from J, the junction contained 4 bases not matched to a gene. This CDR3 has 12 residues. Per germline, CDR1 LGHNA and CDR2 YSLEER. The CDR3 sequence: CASSQENRGGYF. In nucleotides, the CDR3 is TGCGCCAGCAGCCAAGAAAATCGGGGGGGGTACTTC.

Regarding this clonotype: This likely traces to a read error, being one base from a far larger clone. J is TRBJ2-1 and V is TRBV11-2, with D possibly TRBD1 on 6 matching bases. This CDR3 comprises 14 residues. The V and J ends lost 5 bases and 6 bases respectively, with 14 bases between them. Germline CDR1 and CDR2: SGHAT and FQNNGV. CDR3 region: CASSQGGQRNEQFF. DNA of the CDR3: TGTGCCAGCAGCCAGGGTGGACAGCGCAATGAGCAGTTCTTC.

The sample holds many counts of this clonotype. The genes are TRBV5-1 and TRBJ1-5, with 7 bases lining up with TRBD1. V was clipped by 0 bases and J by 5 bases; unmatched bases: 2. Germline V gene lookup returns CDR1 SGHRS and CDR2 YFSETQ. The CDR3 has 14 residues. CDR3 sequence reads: CASSLDDRDQPQHF. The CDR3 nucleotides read TGCGCCAGCAGCTTGGACGACAGGGATCAGCCCCAGCATTTT.

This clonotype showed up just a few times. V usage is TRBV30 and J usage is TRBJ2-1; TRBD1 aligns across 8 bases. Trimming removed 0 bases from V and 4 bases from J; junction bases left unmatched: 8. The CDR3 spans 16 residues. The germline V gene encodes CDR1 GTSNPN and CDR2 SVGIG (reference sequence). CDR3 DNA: TGTGCCTGGAGTGTACTGGGACAGGCTTTTTACAATGAGCAGTTCTTC. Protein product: CAWSVLGQAFYNEQFF. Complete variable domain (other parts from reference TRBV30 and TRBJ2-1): SQTIHQWPATLVQPVGSPLSLECTVEGTSNPNLYWYRQAAGRGLQLLFYSVGIGQISSEVPQNLSASRPQDRQFILSSKKLLLSDSGFYLCAWSVLGQAFYNEQFFGPGTRLTVL.

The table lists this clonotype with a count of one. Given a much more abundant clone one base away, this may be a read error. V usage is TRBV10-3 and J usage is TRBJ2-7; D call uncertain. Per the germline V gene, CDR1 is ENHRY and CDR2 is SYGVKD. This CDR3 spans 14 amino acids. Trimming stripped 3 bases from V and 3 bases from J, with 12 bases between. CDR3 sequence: CAISEAPGIYEQYF. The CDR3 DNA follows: TGTGCCATCAGTGAAGCTCCCGGAATCTACGAGCAGTACTTC.

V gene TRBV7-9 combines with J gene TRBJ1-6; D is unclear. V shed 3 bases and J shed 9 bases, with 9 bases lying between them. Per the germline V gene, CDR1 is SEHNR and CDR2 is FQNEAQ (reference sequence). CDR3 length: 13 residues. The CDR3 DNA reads TGTGCCAGCAGCTTTGAACGGATTTCACCCCTCCACTTT. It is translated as CASSFERISPLHF.

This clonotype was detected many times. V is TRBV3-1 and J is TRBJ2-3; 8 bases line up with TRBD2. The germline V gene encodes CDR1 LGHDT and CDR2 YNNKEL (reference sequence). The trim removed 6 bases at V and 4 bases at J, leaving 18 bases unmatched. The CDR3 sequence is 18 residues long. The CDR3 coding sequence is TGTGCCAGCAGAATGTCCCTCGGTCAAGCGGGGGAATCAGATACGCAGTATTTT. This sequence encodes CASRMSLGQAGESDTQYF.

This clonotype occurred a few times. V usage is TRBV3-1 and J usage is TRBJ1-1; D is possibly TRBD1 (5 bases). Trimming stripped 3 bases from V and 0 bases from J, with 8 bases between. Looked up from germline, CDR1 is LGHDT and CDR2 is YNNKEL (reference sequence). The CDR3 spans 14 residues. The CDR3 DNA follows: TGTGCCAGCAGCCATCTACAGGTGAACACTGAAGCTTTCTTT. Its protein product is CASSHLQVNTEAFF.